This T cell receptor beta chain was identified in a study of T cells in Graves' hyperthyroidism and ophthalmopathy. This clonotype was picked up a small number of times. Amplification targeted TCR beta CDR3 regions from RNA transcripts. During a first-round RT-PCR of the TCR CDR3, the HTBI primer set was used. TCRdb ran MiXCR on the multiplex PCR reads and lists one entry per CDR3 protein. This sample yields 690,000 or so distinct CDR3 sequences, of which approximately 18% are seen a single time; 16% belongs to the top ten. This clonotype was sampled from a woman in her forties or fifties with Graves' hyperthyroidism that later progressed to Graves' ophthalmopathy. The sequenced sample was blood.

In DNA, the CDR3 is TGCAGCGTTTCCGGGGACATGAACACTGAAGCTTTCTTT. This sequence encodes CSVSGDMNTEAFF. The chain employs TRBV29-1 and TRBJ1-1; tentatively, D is TRBD1 (6 bases). Trimming took 5 bases from V and 0 from J, leaving 10 bases between them. The CDR3 consists of 13 residues. Germline CDR1 and CDR2: SQVTM and ANQGSEA. Complete variable domain (other parts from reference TRBV29-1 and TRBJ1-1): SAVISQKPSRDICQRGTSLTIQCQVDSQVTMMFWYRQQPGQSLTLIATANQGSEATYESGFVIDKFPISRPNLTFSTLTVSNMSPEDSSIYLCSVSGDMNTEAFFGQGTRLTVV.